Described below is a single T cell receptor beta chain sequence and its context. Germline V CDR1 and CDR2: MDHEN, SYDVKM. There are 13 residues in the CDR3. Germline trimming cut 6 bases from V and 6 bases from J; bases unmatched to any gene: 6. This entry is derived from a study of blood T cell repertoires in COVID-19. Study-level background: Sample material is recorded as cDNA or gDNA derived from T cells, B-cell-depleted T cells, or PBMCs.

Data came from immunoSEQ multiplex PCR; TCRdb stores just in-frame clones and leaves some out. The table lists about 190,000 clones, around nine tenths of them singletons. Source material: peripheral blood. The genes are TRBV28 and TRBJ1-2, with 8 bases lining up with TRBD1. This sequence was found in a middle-aged man with active or convalescent COVID-19. The CDR3 DNA follows: TGTGCCAGCAGGTCCAGGGGGCGAGATGGCTACACCTTC. Its protein product is CASRSRGRDGYTF.